The subject of this entry is one TCR beta chain. Measured with immunoSEQ multiplex PCR; TCRdb has only the in-frame clones, and not every one. The sample contains around 76,000 clones, over 85% of which appear only once. This entry comes from a study of technical replicates of blood from a handful of donors. CDR1 MNHNY and CDR2 SVGAGI come from the germline V gene (reference sequence). V lost 8 bases to trimming and J lost 3 bases, with 14 bases between them. The CDR3 extends over 13 amino acids. Input material: T cells isolated from PBMCs. The receptor comes from a human donor in good health. The chain joins TRBV6-6 to TRBJ2-7, with D possibly TRBD1 on 5 matching bases. This CDR3 is CASGLPGIYEQYF. DNA for the CDR3: TGTGCCAGCGGCCTCCCAGGGATCTACGAGCAGTACTTC.